The T cell receptor beta chain described here comes from a study of blood T cells in healthy people across ages. The CDR3 extends over 17 amino acids. The authors ran a second PCR of about 6 to 11 cycles using a sample-barcoded 5' primer and a J-beta primer mix. Each cDNA molecule received a tag from a template-switch adaptor that had 12 random nucleotides. A single record per CDR3 protein comes from TCRdb applying MiXCR to the 5' RACE reads. The sample shows about 1.7 million distinct CDR3 sequences, 25% to 30% of them seen only once. Study-level points and caveats: Bulk PBMC profiling left naive and antigen-experienced comparisons inconclusive. A strong correlation between TCR beta diversity and naive T cell percentage was seen. Long-lived donors had more naive CD4+ cells and higher diversity than aged donors.

Comments on this clonotype: What it binds is not known.

The sequence derives from a woman in her 30s in good health. The sample was blood. J is TRBJ2-4 and V is TRBV21-1; the D call of TRBD1 is as the table states it, not checked on the DNA. TRBV21-1 is assigned pseudogene status. The CDR3 is CASSKAEGAGAKNIQYF. The DNA of the CDR3 is TGTGCCAGCAGCAAAGCAGAGGGGGCAGGAGCCAAAAACATTCAGTACTTC.